This note documents a single T cell receptor beta chain sequence. Seattle patients were enrolled while actively infected and followed longitudinally. This sample was included in a study of blood T cell repertoires in COVID-19. Study information: Sites in the United States, Italy and Spain provided acute and convalescent COVID-19 samples. Sources were T cells, B-cell-depleted T cells, or PBMCs; the material itself was cDNA or gDNA.

Source study methods: Reference gene primer amplification yielded estimated nucleated cell counts. Assay used: immunoSEQ multiplex PCR; TCRdb lists only in-frame clones, some missing. V, J and clone size reflect that table, while D and trimming were determined from the DNA. The sample comprises under 200,000 clones, 70% to 90% of which are singletons, and under 6% rests with the top ten. The sequenced sample consisted of peripheral blood. The TCR comes from a woman aged 45-65 years with COVID-19, enrolled during active disease.

CDR3 sequence reads: CASSSPLAGVDTGELFF. Here the CDR3 DNA reads TGTGCCAGCAGCTCCCCCCTAGCGGGGGTGGACACCGGGGAGCTGTTTTTT. This sequence joins TRBV7-9 and TRBJ2-2, with TRBD2 matching over 10 bases. The CDR3 spans 17 residues. V dropped 4 bases and J dropped 3; count of bases not matched to a gene: 8. Germline assignment: CDR1 SEHNR and CDR2 FQNEAQ (reference sequence).